Listed below are T cell receptor beta chains from one sample, sequenced in a study of T cells in Graves' hyperthyroidism and ophthalmopathy. TCRdb re-called the multiplex PCR reads with MiXCR, one entry per CDR3 protein. The sample yields about 610,000 distinct CDR3 sequences, about 15% seen once. Sequenced material: blood. The origin of the receptors is a woman in her thirties or forties with Graves' ophthalmopathy. CDR3s include the opening cysteine and the closing phenylalanine or tryptophan. A D gene is named only where the DNA matches it firmly. Size is stated for part of the rows, as once, few or many counts, or as a class when the clone is expanded.

d_call	cdr3_length	v_call	j_call	clone_size	cdr3_aa	cdr3_nt
.	15	TRBV7-8	TRBJ1-1	many	CASSPRGGRNTEAFF	TGTGCCAGCAGTCCTCGCGGGGGAAGGAACACTGAAGCTTTCTTT
.	13	TRBV15	TRBJ2-7	many	CATSTTRIYEQYF	TGTGCCACCAGCACAACCCGTATCTACGAGCAGTACTTC
.	14	TRBV12-3/TRBV12-4	TRBJ1-1	many	CASSLSATNTEAFF	TGTGCCAGCAGTTTAAGCGCTACGAACACTGAAGCTTTCTTT
TRBD2	16	TRBV5-1	TRBJ2-7	many	CASSQHSGSPSYEQYF	TGCGCCAGCAGCCAGCATAGCGGGAGTCCCTCCTACGAGCAGTACTTC
TRBD1	17	TRBV28	TRBJ1-2	many	CASTPTGQDPLNYGYTF	TGTGCCAGCACTCCGACTGGACAGGACCCGCTTAACTATGGCTACACCTTC
TRBD2	17	TRBV9	TRBJ2-3	.	CASSVGYLSGTTDTQYF	TGTGCCAGCAGCGTAGGTTATCTTAGCGGGACCACAGATACGCAGTATTTT
.	14	TRBV2	TRBJ2-2	.	CASSVARLEGELFF	TGTGCCAGCAGTGTCGCACGGTTAGAGGGGGAGCTGTTTTTT
.	14	TRBV5-1	TRBJ2-4	.	CASRPGLAKNIQYF	TGCGCCAGCCGTCCAGGGCTGGCCAAAAACATTCAGTACTTC
.	15	TRBV9	TRBJ1-6	few	CASSVDRDGGSPLHF	TGTGCCAGCAGCGTAGACCGGGACGGAGGATCACCCCTCCACTTT
TRBD2	16	TRBV29-1	TRBJ2-7	few	CSVEIGLATKGYEQYF	TGCAGCGTTGAAATAGGACTAGCGACAAAAGGGTACGAGCAGTACTTC
.	15	TRBV12-3/TRBV12-4	TRBJ2-5	many	CASSPMGAPQETQYF	TGTGCCAGTTCCCCCATGGGGGCCCCGCAAGAGACCCAGTACTTC
.	14	TRBV20-1	TRBJ2-5	many	CSVPRRGQQETQYF	TGCAGTGTCCCGAGACGGGGGCAACAAGAGACCCAGTACTTC
.	13	TRBV29-1	TRBJ2-7	many	CSVGRRLGNEQYF	TGCAGCGTTGGCCGTAGGTTGGGCAACGAGCAGTACTTC
.	10	TRBV7-3	TRBJ1-2	many	CASRTGGYTF	TGTGCCAGCAGGACGGGTGGCTACACCTTC
TRBD1	14	TRBV28	TRBJ1-2	.	CASKSGRGRYGYTF	TGTGCCAGCAAATCGGGCAGGGGGCGATATGGCTACACCTTC
TRBD2	13	TRBV12-3/TRBV12-4	TRBJ2-7	few	CASSRASGDEQYF	TGTGCCAGCAGTCGAGCTAGCGGGGACGAGCAGTACTTC
.	15	TRBV11-2	TRBJ1-5	many	CASSLEPGVNQPQHF	TGTGCCAGCAGCTTAGAGCCAGGGGTCAATCAGCCCCAGCATTTT
.	20	TRBV28	TRBJ1-2	many	CASSFKGYGQPQPRLYGCTF	TGTGCCAGCAGTTTTAAGGGATACGGACAGCCCCAACCGAGACTGTATGGCTGCACCTTC
TRBD2	14	TRBV28	TRBJ2-7	many	CASRSGLAVYEQYF	TGTGCCAGCAGGTCAGGACTAGCGGTCTACGAGCAGTACTTC
TRBD1	14	TRBV6-2/TRBV6-3	TRBJ1-3	many	CASRPGTAGNTIYF	TGTGCCAGCAGACCCGGGACAGCCGGAAACACCATATATTTT
.	12	TRBV2	TRBJ1-1	.	CASSVRGSEAFF	TGTGCCAGCAGTGTCAGGGGTTCTGAAGCTTTCTTT
TRBD1	15	TRBV5-1	TRBJ1-1	.	CASSLGDRVNTEAFF	TGCGCCAGCAGCTTGGGGGACAGGGTAAACACTGAAGCTTTCTTT
TRBD2	14	TRBV20-1	TRBJ2-7	.	CSAILAGSISEQYF	TGCAGTGCAATACTAGCGGGGTCTATCTCCGAGCAGTACTTC
.	14	TRBV6-1	TRBJ2-4	few	CASSDGTRENIQYF	TGTGCCAGCAGTGACGGGACTCGCGAAAACATTCAGTACTTC
.	15	TRBV7-9	TRBJ2-5	many	CASSLATGRQETQYF	TGTGCCAGCAGCTTAGCAACAGGGAGACAAGAGACCCAGTACTTC
TRBD2	15	TRBV4-2	TRBJ2-5	many	CASSQVSGGKETQYF	TGTGCCAGCAGCCAAGTTTCGGGAGGGAAAGAGACCCAGTACTTC
.	12	TRBV9	TRBJ2-7	many	CASGGEGNEQYF	TGTGCCAGCGGGGGCGAGGGAAACGAGCAGTACTTC
TRBD1	14	TRBV6-1	TRBJ2-7	many	CASSQGQGTGEQYF	TGTGCCAGCAGTCAAGGACAGGGAACAGGCGAGCAGTACTTC
TRBD2	17	TRBV11-1	TRBJ2-7	many	CASSLTSGSPATYEQYF	TGTGCCAGCAGCCTGACTAGCGGGAGCCCCGCAACCTACGAGCAGTACTTC
.	13	TRBV2	TRBJ1-5	few	CASSLGVPRPQHF	TGTGCCAGCAGCCTAGGAGTTCCCCGGCCCCAGCATTTT
.	14	TRBV12-5	TRBJ1-2	many	CASGAGFGQRGNTF	TGTGCTAGTGGGGCCGGATTCGGACAACGCGGAAACACCTTC
.	13	TRBV19	TRBJ1-3	many	CASSIGQKNTIYF	TGTGCCAGTAGTATAGGGCAGAAAAACACCATATATTTT
TRBD2	16	TRBV28	TRBJ2-5	.	CASSFTLAGVGETQYF	TGTGCCAGCAGTTTCACTCTAGCGGGAGTCGGAGAGACCCAGTACTTC
.	14	TRBV30	TRBJ2-4	few	CAWSPLRDKNIQYF	TGTGCCTGGAGTCCTCTCCGGGATAAAAACATTCAGTACTTC
.	18	TRBV11-1	TRBJ2-2	few	CASSPPRAGGSNTGELFF	TGTGCCAGCAGCCCCCCAAGGGCAGGCGGGTCGAACACCGGGGAGCTGTTTTTT
.	15	TRBV5-1	TRBJ1-1	many	CASSLVLGGNTEAFF	TGCGCCAGCAGCTTGGTACTTGGGGGGAACACTGAAGCTTTCTTT
TRBD2	16	TRBV10-1	TRBJ2-7	many	CASTVDFGEGTYEQYF	TGCGCCAGCACTGTGGACTTCGGGGAGGGCACCTACGAGCAGTACTTC
.	15	TRBV19	TRBJ2-7	many	CASSIRLGQKNEQYF	TGTGCCAGTAGTATACGTCTAGGGCAAAAAAACGAGCAGTACTTC
.	14	TRBV28	TRBJ1-6	many	CASSARDTRAPLHF	TGTGCCAGCAGCGCTCGGGACACACGGGCACCCCTCCACTTT
.	14	TRBV12-3/TRBV12-4	TRBJ1-5	.	CASSLARRNQPQHF	TGTGCCAGCAGTTTAGCGCGCAGAAATCAGCCCCAGCATTTT
.	13	TRBV3-1	TRBJ2-5	many	CASSQSGGETQYF	TGTGCCAGCAGTCAAAGCGGTGGGGAGACCCAGTACTTC
.	12	TRBV9	TRBJ2-1	few	CASSVADNEQFF	TGTGCCAGCAGCGTAGCTGACAATGAGCAGTTCTTC
.	10	TRBV20-1	TRBJ1-2	.	CSVNSYGYTF	TGCAGTGTTAACAGCTATGGCTACACCTTC
.	16	TRBV6-5	TRBJ1-5	once	CASSYTGLYSNQPQHF	TGTGCCAGCAGTTATACGGGACTTTATAGCAATCAGCCCCAGCATTTT
.	15	TRBV28	TRBJ2-6	many	CASSQAGTGANVLTF	TGTGCCAGCAGCCAGGCGGGGACTGGGGCCAACGTCCTGACTTTC
TRBD1	13	TRBV6-1	TRBJ1-5	many	CASSHTGGQPQHF	TGTGCCAGCAGCCATACAGGGGGACAGCCCCAGCATTTT
.	14	TRBV3-1	TRBJ1-1	.	CASSQDGQNTEAFF	TGTGCCAGCAGCCAAGATGGACAGAACACTGAAGCTTTCTTT
.	15	TRBV18	TRBJ1-2	.	CASSPRSGDVYGYTF	TGTGCCAGCTCACCGAGATCAGGGGACGTCTATGGCTACACCTTC
.	17	TRBV28	TRBJ1-1	few	CASSLFLAVTQNTEAFF	TGTGCCAGCAGTTTATTTTTAGCGGTCACACAGAACACTGAAGCTTTCTTT
TRBD2	13	TRBV28	TRBJ2-7	.	CASTGEGPYEQYF	TGTGCCAGCACCGGGGAGGGGCCCTACGAGCAGTACTTC